Sequencing of this TCR beta chain was carried out in a study of T cells expressing NK-cell markers. TCRdb reanalyzed the 5' RACE reads and collapses them to one entry per CDR3 protein, without DNA. The specimen's table records 500,000 to 700,000 distinct CDR3 sequences. About this clonotype: Its antigen is undetermined.

Overall study findings and caveats: One observes that, in a handful of donors, these clonotypes were also the leading ones within the CD3+CD56-NKG2C+ fraction.

CDR1 MDHEN and CDR2 SYDVKM come from the germline V gene. The CDR3 contains 16 residues. The sequencing sample was made of blood T cells: a sorted CD56 or NKG2C T cell subset, CD4+ or CD8+ T cells, or bulk PBMC T cells (not recorded which). The source is a man aged 18 to 35 in good health. The chain links TRBV28 to TRBJ2-6; TCRdb gives TRBD1 as the D gene, but with no DNA this cannot be confirmed. CDR3: CASSPQPGAGANVLTF.